The 10 T cell receptor beta chains in this list originate from one sample, sequenced in a study of cytomegalovirus exposure and HLA in healthy donors. Vbeta (60) and Jbeta (13) primers were used in the PCR. The repertoire was sequenced with immunoSEQ multiplex PCR; TCRdb's copy has only in-frame clones and lacks some. The profile shows roughly 100,000 clones, around 77% of them singletons. Sample: PBMCs. These receptors all come from a woman aged 40 to 55 in good health and CMV-seropositive.

This rearrangement joins TRBV15 to TRBJ1-2; 11 bases fit TRBD1. The ends lost 3 bases at V and 4 bases at J; junction bases unmatched: 7. The CDR3 consists of 16 residues. The V gene's germline CDR1 is LNHNV and CDR2 YYDKDF (reference sequence). CDR3 region: CATSRPGTGGFYGYTF. The DNA for the CDR3 is TGTGCCACCAGCAGGCCCGGGACAGGGGGATTCTATGGCTACACCTTC.

V usage is TRBV28 and J usage is TRBJ2-5; no clear D. The CDR3 has 13 amino acids. Germline-derived CDR1 and CDR2 are MDHEN and SYDVKM. V shed 4 bases and J shed 5 bases, with 11 bases lying between them. The CDR3 region has the DNA TGTGCCAGCAGTTCCTCTAAAATGGAGACCCAGTACTTC. Residues: CASSSSKMETQYF.

A single count supports this clone. The chain combines TRBV27 with TRBJ2-7; D gene uncertain. The CDR3 totals 13 residues. Germline loops: CDR1 MNHEY, CDR2 SMNVEV (reference sequence). Deletions cut 6 bases from V and 5 bases from J, with 14 bases between. CDR3 in amino acids: CASRFHQSNEQYF. The CDR3 coding sequence is TGTGCCAGCAGGTTCCATCAAAGCAACGAGCAGTACTTC.

The gene calls are TRBV2 and TRBJ1-2; 8 bases align to TRBD1. CDR3 length equals 14 residues. Germline V gives CDR1 SNHLY, CDR2 FYNNEI. J was trimmed by 8 bases and V by 4 bases; bases with no gene match: 9. Written as DNA, the CDR3 is TGTGCCAGCAGTGTTTCAGGGGGCGAGAGCGGCTACACCTTC. Translated: CASSVSGGESGYTF.

The rearrangement joins TRBV28 to TRBJ1-1; 10 bases are shared with TRBD1. CDR1 MDHEN and CDR2 SYDVKM come from the germline V gene. CDR3 length: 16 amino acids. The junction had 10 bases not matched to a gene; V was cut back by 5 bases and J by 4 bases. The CDR3 bases are TGTGCCAGCAGTATCGTAGGGACAGGGGAATCCACTGAAGCTTTCTTT. Its protein product is CASSIVGTGESTEAFF.

V is TRBV5-1 and J is TRBJ1-1; D call uncertain. The CDR3 spans 14 residues. Between the trimmed V and J ends, which lost 4 bases and 6 bases, there was a span of 16 bases. Germline V gene data show CDR1 as SGHRS and CDR2 as YFSETQ. CDR3 residues: CASSPVGLGAEAFF. The CDR3 nucleotides are TGCGCCAGCAGCCCGGTTGGTTTGGGAGCTGAAGCTTTCTTT.

The chain has TRBV19 and TRBJ2-3; maybe TRBD2 (5 bases). Germline lookup yields CDR1 LNHDA and CDR2 SQIVND (reference sequence). Trimming removed 7 bases from V and 2 bases from J, with 10 bases in between. The CDR3 is made up of 13 amino acids. Written as DNA, the CDR3 is TGTGCCAGTATAGGAGGAAACACAGATACGCAGTATTTT. Residues: CASIGGNTDTQYF.

The V and J genes are TRBV28 and TRBJ1-3; TRBD1 is a possible D gene (6 bases). The ends were cut back, 2 bases at V and 0 bases at J, with 17 bases in the middle. The CDR3 extends over 18 amino acids. Germline CDR1 is MDHEN and CDR2 is SYDVKM. The CDR3 DNA follows: TGTGCCAGCAGTTTAGACCCGAAGGGACATAGCTCTGGAAACACCATATATTTT. It specifies CASSLDPKGHSSGNTIYF.

The chain recombines TRBV5-5 with TRBJ1-2; tentative D call: TRBD1 (6 bases). Trimming took 3 bases from V and 4 from J, leaving 16 bases between them. Germline V gene lookup returns CDR1 SGHKS and CDR2 YYEKEE (reference sequence). The CDR3 loop spans 15 amino acids. The CDR3 nucleotides read TGTGCCAGCAGCTCCCTGGTGGGGGCGGGCTATGGCTACACCTTC. Translating gives CASSSLVGAGYGYTF. Looking up the rest from reference TRBV5-5 and TRBJ1-2 gives the full variable domain: DAGVTQSPTHLIKTRGQQVTLRCSPISGHKSVSWYQQVLGQGPQFIFQYYEKEERGRGNFPDRFSARQFPNYSSELNVNALLLGDSALYLCASSSLVGAGYGYTFGSGTRLTVV.

The V and J genes are TRBV5-1 and TRBJ2-3, with 9 bases fitting TRBD1. Germline CDR1 SGHRS, CDR2 YFSETQ. The J segment lost 8 bases and the V segment lost 6 bases, leaving 7 bases of the junction unmatched. The CDR3 is 13 amino acids. The CDR3 DNA reads TGCGCCAGCAAGCCGGGACAGGGAGGTACGCAGTATTTT. Protein product: CASKPGQGGTQYF.